This TCR beta chain was identified during a study of blood T cell repertoires in COVID-19 (TCRdb year 2020). In the study overall: Collaborator samples came from the United States, Italy and Spain and covered acute and convalescent phases of COVID-19. The prospective study material was composed of cDNA or gDNA derived from T cells, B-cell-depleted T cells, or PBMCs. Where HLA class I and class II types were available, the types were taken from metadata supplied by the sample provider, not from assay-based typing. Subjects who had been exposed to COVID-19, were actively infected with it, or had recovered from it provided the deeply sampled blood TCRbeta repertoires that made up the dataset. Sample metadata almost always included a de-identified subject ID, COVID-19 status, age in years and sex. Samples came from the ongoing ImmuneRACE study (first 160 participants) plus 1,254 subjects from 6 global collaborators. The repertoires were released in a freely available public database intended as a resource for research on the immune response to SARS-CoV-2.

Samples from volunteer blood donors who had recovered from COVID-19 were contributed by a second Seattle source. Whole blood was collected in K2EDTA tubes by collaborating institutions according to the institutions' own protocols. For TCRbeta analysis, collaborators shipped samples as frozen whole blood, isolated PBMCs, or DNA extracted from either of those sample types. TCRbeta CDR3 regions were amplified from genomic DNA using the immunoSEQ Assay, a bias-controlled multiplex PCR. In the paper's pipeline: The number of nucleated cells in each sample was estimated from the amplification of reference gene primers within the assay. Sequence reads were collapsed and filtered to measure the absolute abundance of every unique TCRbeta CDR3 rearrangement. For each sample, productive Simpson clonality was calculated as the square root of Simpson's diversity index over productive rearrangements. TCRdb retrieved this table from immuneACCESS and kept in-frame rearrangements only. Not all clones are present; in checked studies, unresolved V genes account for under half, and no reason is known for the remainder. Clone size and the V and J calls come from that table; the DNA yielded D and trimming. This sample is represented by 100,000 to 150,000 clones; approximately 88% of them were singletons. The ten largest clones take up around 12% of the sample.

On this clone itself: It has no known antigen specificity. Base qualities were left out, and no much larger clone turns up one base away.

Study-wide conclusions, independent of this receptor: How much clinical and demographic metadata was included differed by source and by participant, and the metadata was provided uncurated.

The receptor was isolated from a woman in her 30s who had recovered from COVID-19. Sequencing used peripheral blood.

CDR3 protein: CSVDTDAGGSEGYGYTF. The base sequence is TGCAGCGTTGACACTGACGCAGGCGGCTCGGAGGGCTATGGCTACACCTTC. The sequence is built from TRBV29-1 and TRBJ1-2; the D gene identity is not certain. At the junction V is shortened by 3 bases and J by 4 bases, with 24 bases in between. The CDR3 numbers 17 residues from cysteine through phenylalanine. The CDR3 DNA has 51 bases and is translated from base 1. The germline V gene yields SQVTM for CDR1 and ANQGSEA for CDR2.